These T cell receptor beta chains were read from a single sample in a study of monozygotic twins with cystic fibrosis. The protocol was immunoSEQ multiplex PCR, while the TCRdb copy is restricted to in-frame clones and leaves out a portion. The repertoire holds about 17,000 clones, over 95% seen once, with about 0.68% in the top ten. The sequencing sample was made of blood. These receptors were taken from a girl aged 2-10 years with cystic fibrosis. Both conserved end residues are part of each CDR3. D genes are given only for firm matches. A row's size may be missing; if present it is once, few, many or a size class.

clone_size	v_call	d_call	j_call	cdr3_aa	cdr3_nt
.	TRBV6-6	TRBD1	TRBJ2-7	CASRSGTGPYEQYF	TGTGCCAGCAGATCCGGGACAGGCCCCTACGAGCAGTACTTC
.	TRBV5-1	TRBD2	TRBJ2-5	CASRLAGGLEETQYF	TGCGCCAGCAGGTTAGCGGGGGGCTTGGAAGAGACCCAGTACTTC
.	TRBV7-9	.	TRBJ1-1	CASSLGQVMNTEAFF	TGTGCCAGCAGCTTAGGACAGGTAATGAACACTGAAGCTTTCTTT
.	TRBV4-3	.	TRBJ1-4	CASSQDSTGWATNEKLFF	TGCGCCAGCAGCCAAGATTCGACAGGATGGGCAACTAATGAAAAACTGTTTTTT
.	TRBV10-3	TRBD2	TRBJ2-1	CAISDTRGGYEQFF	TGTGCCATCAGTGACACCCGGGGGGGCTATGAGCAGTTCTTC
.	TRBV15	.	TRBJ1-2	CATSRAFSFYGYTF	TGTGCCACCAGCAGAGCTTTCTCTTTCTATGGCTACACCTTC
.	TRBV29-1	.	TRBJ2-1	CSVLSPGPNNEQFF	TGCAGCGTTCTAAGTCCGGGCCCAAACAATGAGCAGTTCTTC
.	TRBV6-5	.	TRBJ1-2	CASSIRGRNGYTF	TGTGCCAGCAGTATTCGGGGCAGGAATGGCTACACCTTC
once	TRBV5-6	.	TRBJ1-5	CASSIGPGPEPQHF	TGTGCCAGCAGCATTGGACCGGGGCCGGAGCCCCAGCATTTT
once	TRBV4-3	TRBD2	TRBJ2-3	CASSPTSGGAGTTDTQYF	TGCGCCAGCAGCCCCACTAGCGGGGGGGCCGGAACCACAGATACGCAGTATTTT
.	TRBV27	.	TRBJ1-5	CASSSGLNQPQHF	TGTGCCAGCAGTTCAGGGCTCAATCAGCCCCAGCATTTT
.	TRBV19	TRBD1	TRBJ2-7	CASSIEQGEAYEQYF	TGTGCCAGTAGTATAGAACAGGGGGAGGCCTACGAGCAGTACTTC
few	TRBV11-3	.	TRBJ2-7	CASSASVGSYEQYF	TGTGCCAGCAGCGCGTCGGTGGGGTCCTACGAGCAGTACTTC
.	TRBV4-3	.	TRBJ1-2	CASSQETAYGYTF	TGCGCCAGCAGCCAAGAGACCGCCTATGGCTACACCTTC
.	TRBV9	TRBD2	TRBJ2-1	CASSVGLAGGNNEQFF	TGTGCCAGCAGCGTAGGCCTAGCGGGGGGGAACAATGAGCAGTTCTTC